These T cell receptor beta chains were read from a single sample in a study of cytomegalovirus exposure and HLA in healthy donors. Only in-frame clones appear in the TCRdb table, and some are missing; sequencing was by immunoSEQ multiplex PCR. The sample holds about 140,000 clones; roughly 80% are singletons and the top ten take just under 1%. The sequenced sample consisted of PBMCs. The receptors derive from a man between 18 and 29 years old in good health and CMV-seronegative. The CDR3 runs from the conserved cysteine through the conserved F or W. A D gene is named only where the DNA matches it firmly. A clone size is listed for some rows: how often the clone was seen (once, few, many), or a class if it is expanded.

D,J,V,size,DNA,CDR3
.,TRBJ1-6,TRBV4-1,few,TGCGCCAGCAGCCAAGAAAAAGGAGCGGTGAATTCACCCCTCCACTTT,CASSQEKGAVNSPLHF
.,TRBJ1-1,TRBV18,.,TGTGCCAGCTCACCATATGTAGGGGGCACTGAAGCTTTCTTT,CASSPYVGGTEAFF
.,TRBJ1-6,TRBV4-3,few,TGCGCCAGCAGCCGACCGGGGAATAATTCACCCCTCCACTTT,CASSRPGNNSPLHF
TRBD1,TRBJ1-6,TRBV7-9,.,TGTGCCAGCAGCCCGGGGACAGGATATTCACCCCTCCACTTT,CASSPGTGYSPLHF
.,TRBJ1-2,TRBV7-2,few,TGTGCCAGCAGCCCCAGGACGGAGGCCACCTATGGCTACACCTTC,CASSPRTEATYGYTF
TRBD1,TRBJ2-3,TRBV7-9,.,TGTGCCAGCAGCTTGACAGGGGGCCGTCTACTGGATACGCAGTATTTT,CASSLTGGRLLDTQYF
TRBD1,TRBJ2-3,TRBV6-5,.,TGTGCCAGCAGCCCGACAGGGGCCCGCACAGATACGCAGTATTTT,CASSPTGARTDTQYF
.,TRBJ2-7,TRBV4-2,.,TGTGCCAGCAGCCAAGATATAGTACAGGCGTACGAGCAGTACTTC,CASSQDIVQAYEQYF
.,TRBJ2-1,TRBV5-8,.,TGTGCCAGCAGCTTTGGGCTTGAGCAGTTCTTC,CASSFGLEQFF
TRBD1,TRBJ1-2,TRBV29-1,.,TGCAGCGTTGCATCTGGACAGGGGACCTATGGCTACACCTTC,CSVASGQGTYGYTF
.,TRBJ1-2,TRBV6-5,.,TGTGCCAGCAGTTACTCCAGGGGCCGTTGGGACTATGGCTACACCTTC,CASSYSRGRWDYGYTF
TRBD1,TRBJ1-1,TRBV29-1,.,TGCAGCGTCCAGGGGGCGCGAGCTGAAGCTTTCTTT,CSVQGARAEAFF
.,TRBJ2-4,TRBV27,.,TGTGCCAGCAGCATGGCCAGGGGAACCAAAAACATTCAGTACTTC,CASSMARGTKNIQYF
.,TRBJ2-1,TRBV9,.,TGTGCCAGCAGCCCTAGTGGTAGGCAGTACAATGAGCAGTTCTTC,CASSPSGRQYNEQFF
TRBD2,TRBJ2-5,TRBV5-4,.,TGTGCCAGCAGCTTGGCGCAGCGGGGGGGGGAGACCCAGTACTTC,CASSLAQRGGETQYF
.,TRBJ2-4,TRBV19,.,TGTGCCAGTAGTAGGGCAGGGGTTTCAAGATATGACAAAAACATTCAATACTTC,CASSRAGVSRYDKNIQYF
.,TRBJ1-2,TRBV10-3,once,TGTGCCATCAGCGCGACAGATTGGGACTATGGCTACACCTTC,CAISATDWDYGYTF
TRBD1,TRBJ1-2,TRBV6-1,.,TGTGCCAGCAGTGTGCATTTTCAGGGGGCGAACTATGGCTACACCTTC,CASSVHFQGANYGYTF
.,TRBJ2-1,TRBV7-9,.,TGTGCCAGCAGCGTCAGGGCGGCGGTGAACAATGAGCAGTTCTTC,CASSVRAAVNNEQFF
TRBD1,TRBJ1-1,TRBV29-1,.,TGCAGCGTTGGGCGGACAGGGCGGAGGGGGAACACTGAAGCTTTCTTT,CSVGRTGRRGNTEAFF
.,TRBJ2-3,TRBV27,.,TGTGCCAGCAGTTTACGGGTTCCAGATACGCAGTATTTT,CASSLRVPDTQYF
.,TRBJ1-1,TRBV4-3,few,TGCGCCAGCAGCCAAGGAACAGGAACCCAGAACACTGAAGCTTTCTTT,CASSQGTGTQNTEAFF
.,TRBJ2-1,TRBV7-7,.,TGTGCTAGCAGCTTAGGGGCAGGGGAATGGTATGAGCAGTTCTTC,CASSLGAGEWYEQFF
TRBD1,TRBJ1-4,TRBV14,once,TGTGCCAGCAGCCTACAGGGGGCAGTGAATGAAAAACTGTTTTTT,CASSLQGAVNEKLFF
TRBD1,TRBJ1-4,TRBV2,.,TGTGCCAGCAGTGCGGGAACAGGGGACGAAAAACTGTTTTTT,CASSAGTGDEKLFF
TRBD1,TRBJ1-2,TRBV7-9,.,TGTGCCAGCAGCTTCAGGGGGTTCTATGGCTACACCTTC,CASSFRGFYGYTF
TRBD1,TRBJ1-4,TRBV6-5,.,TGTGCCAGCAGTTTATTCGGACAGGGGCCTCTCGAAAAACTGTTTTTT,CASSLFGQGPLEKLFF
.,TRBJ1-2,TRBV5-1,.,TGCGCCAGCAGCTTGAAGTCAGAAGGCGGTGGCTACACCTTC,CASSLKSEGGGYTF
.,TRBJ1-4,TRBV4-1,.,TGCGCCAGCAGCCAAGATGGGTGGGGCAGGGATGGGCTTGAAAAACTGTTTTTT,CASSQDGWGRDGLEKLFF
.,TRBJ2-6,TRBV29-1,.,TGCAGCGTGACAGACTCTGGGGCCAACGTCCTGACTTTC,CSVTDSGANVLTF
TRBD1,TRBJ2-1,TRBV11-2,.,TGTGCCAGCAGCTTAGGGACAGGGGCCCATGAGCAGTTCTTC,CASSLGTGAHEQFF
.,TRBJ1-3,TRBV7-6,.,TGTGCCAGCAGCTTAGGGCCAGGGGCTTCTGGAAACACCATATATTTT,CASSLGPGASGNTIYF
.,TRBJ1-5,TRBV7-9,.,TGTGCCAGCAGCTTATCAACAACCATTAGCAATCAGCCCCAGCATTTT,CASSLSTTISNQPQHF
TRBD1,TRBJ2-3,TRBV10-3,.,TGTGCCATCAGTGGGACAGGGAGCACAGATACGCAGTATTTT,CAISGTGSTDTQYF
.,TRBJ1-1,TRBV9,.,TGTGCCAGCAGCTCAGGGCCCAGGGTAGGATTGAACACTGAAGCTTTCTTT,CASSSGPRVGLNTEAFF
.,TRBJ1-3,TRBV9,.,TGTGCCAGCAGCGTTGGCCCCACAGGCCGCTCTGGAAACACCATATATTTT,CASSVGPTGRSGNTIYF
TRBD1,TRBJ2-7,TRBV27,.,TGTGCCAGCAGGGGGACAGGGGGATCCTACGAGCAGTACTTC,CASRGTGGSYEQYF
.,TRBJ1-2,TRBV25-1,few,TGTGCCAGCAGTGAATTGGTAGGCGGCGGCTACACCTTC,CASSELVGGGYTF
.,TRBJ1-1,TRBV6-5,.,TGTGCCAGCAGTTTAGGCGGGGCCGACACTGAAGCTTTCTTT,CASSLGGADTEAFF
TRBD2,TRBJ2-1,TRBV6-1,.,TGTGCCAGCAGCGTCCTAGCGGGGGCCCCTGGAGAGCAGTTCTTC,CASSVLAGAPGEQFF
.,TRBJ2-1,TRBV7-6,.,TGTGCCAGCAGCTTAGAGGTCTACAGCTACAATGAGCAGTTCTTC,CASSLEVYSYNEQFF
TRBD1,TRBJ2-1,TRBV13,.,TGTGCCAGCAGCCCCGGACAGGTCACCTACAATGAGCAGTTCTTC,CASSPGQVTYNEQFF
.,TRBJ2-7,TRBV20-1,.,TGCAGTGCTAGACTTTCCTACGAGCAGTACTTC,CSARLSYEQYF
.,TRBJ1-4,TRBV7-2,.,TGTGCCAGCAGCTCCAGATATGAAAAACTGTTTTTT,CASSSRYEKLFF
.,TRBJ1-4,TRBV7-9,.,TGTGCCAGCAGCCTAGATACGGCGGGGAGAGCTAATGAAAAACTGTTTTTT,CASSLDTAGRANEKLFF
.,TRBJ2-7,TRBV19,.,TGTGCCAGTAGTATTGATGGGAGCTCCTACGAGCAGTACTTC,CASSIDGSSYEQYF
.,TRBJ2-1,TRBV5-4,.,TGTGCCAGCAGCCCTAGGGGGGGGATCTCCTACAATGAGCAGTTCTTC,CASSPRGGISYNEQFF
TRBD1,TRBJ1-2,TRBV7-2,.,TGTGCCAGCAGCCCCCGGACAGGCAGTGTCTATGGCTACACCTTC,CASSPRTGSVYGYTF
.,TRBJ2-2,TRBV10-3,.,TGTGCCATCAGGCGGGCCAGACAAAACACCGGGGAGCTGTTTTTT,CAIRRARQNTGELFF
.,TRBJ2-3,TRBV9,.,TGTGCCAGCAGCGTAGTCGGGGGAGGCACAGATACGCAGTATTTT,CASSVVGGGTDTQYF
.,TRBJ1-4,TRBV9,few,TGTGCCAGCAGCGTAAATGGACAGCAAAATGAAAAACTGTTTTTT,CASSVNGQQNEKLFF
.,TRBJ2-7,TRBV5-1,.,TGCGCCAGCAGCCCTGGACAGAATTCCTACGAGCAGTACTTC,CASSPGQNSYEQYF
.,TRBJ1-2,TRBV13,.,TGTGCCAGCAGCTTAGGCCGAGCCCCTCGGGGCTACACCTTC,CASSLGRAPRGYTF
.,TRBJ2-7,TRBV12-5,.,TGTGCTAGTGGTCCCGGTCGGGAGCAGTACTTC,CASGPGREQYF
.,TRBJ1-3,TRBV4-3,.,TGCGCCAGCAGCCAATCCGGGTTGGGGGCAGGGAGAACCATATATTTT,CASSQSGLGAGRTIYF